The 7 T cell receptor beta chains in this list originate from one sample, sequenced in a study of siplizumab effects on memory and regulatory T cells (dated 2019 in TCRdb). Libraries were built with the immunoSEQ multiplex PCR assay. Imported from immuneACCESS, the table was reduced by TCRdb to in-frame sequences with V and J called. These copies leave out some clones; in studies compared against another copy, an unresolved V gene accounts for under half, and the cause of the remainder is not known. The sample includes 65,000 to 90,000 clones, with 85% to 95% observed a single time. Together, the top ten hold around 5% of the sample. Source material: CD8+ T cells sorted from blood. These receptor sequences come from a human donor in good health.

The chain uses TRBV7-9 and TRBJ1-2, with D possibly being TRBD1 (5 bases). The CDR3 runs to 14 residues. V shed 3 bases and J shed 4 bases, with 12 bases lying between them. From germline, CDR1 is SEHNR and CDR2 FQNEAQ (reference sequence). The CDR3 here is CASSFGDGAYGYTF. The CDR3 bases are TGTGCCAGCAGCTTTGGGGACGGTGCCTATGGCTACACCTTC.

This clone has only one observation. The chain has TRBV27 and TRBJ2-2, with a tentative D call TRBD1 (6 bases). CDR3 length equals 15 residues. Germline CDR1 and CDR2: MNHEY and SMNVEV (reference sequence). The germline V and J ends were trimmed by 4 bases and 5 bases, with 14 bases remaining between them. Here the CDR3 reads CASSYRAGGTGELFF. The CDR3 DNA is TGTGCCAGCAGTTACAGGGCCGGTGGGACCGGGGAGCTGTTTTTT.

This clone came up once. CDR3 in amino acids: CASSEGRGLAEQFF. The CDR3 DNA sequence: TGCGCCAGCAGTGAGGGAAGGGGGTTGGCTGAGCAGTTCTTC. This chain connects TRBV10-2 to TRBJ2-1, with D perhaps matching TRBD1 (6 bases). This CDR3 has 14 residues. Germline values: CDR1 WSHSY, CDR2 SAAADI. Trimming left V 2 bases short and J 9 bases short, with 14 bases between.

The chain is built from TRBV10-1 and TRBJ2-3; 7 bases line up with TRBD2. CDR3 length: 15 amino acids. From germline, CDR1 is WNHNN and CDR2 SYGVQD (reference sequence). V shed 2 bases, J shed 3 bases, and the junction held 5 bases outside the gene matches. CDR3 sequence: CASSETYGGTDTQYF. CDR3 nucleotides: TGCGCCAGCAGTGAGACGTACGGGGGGACAGATACGCAGTATTTT.

CDR3 sequence reads: CASRDSRLIQYF. CDR3 in DNA: TGTGCCAGCCGGGACTCCCGGCTTATCCAGTACTTC. The chain is built from TRBV6-6 and TRBJ2-5; D might be TRBD2 (6 bases). Germline V gene lookup returns CDR1 MNHNY and CDR2 SVGAGI (reference sequence). Trimming took 8 bases from V and 10 from J, leaving 17 bases between them. The CDR3 covers 12 residues.

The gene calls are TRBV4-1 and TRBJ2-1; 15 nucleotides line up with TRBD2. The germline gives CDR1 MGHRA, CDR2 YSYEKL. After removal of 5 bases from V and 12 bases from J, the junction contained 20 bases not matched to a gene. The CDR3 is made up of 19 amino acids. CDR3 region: CASSTLPGLAGGLPWAQFF. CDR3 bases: TGCGCCAGCAGCACACTTCCGGGACTAGCGGGGGGACTCCCTTGGGCGCAGTTCTTC.

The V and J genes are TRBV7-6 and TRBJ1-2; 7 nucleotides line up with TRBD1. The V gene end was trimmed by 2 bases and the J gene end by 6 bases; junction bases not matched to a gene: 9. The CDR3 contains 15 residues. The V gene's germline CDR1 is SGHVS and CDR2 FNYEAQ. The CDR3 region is CASSLFSTGEDGYTF. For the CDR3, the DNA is TGTGCCAGCAGCTTATTCTCTACAGGGGAGGATGGCTACACCTTC.